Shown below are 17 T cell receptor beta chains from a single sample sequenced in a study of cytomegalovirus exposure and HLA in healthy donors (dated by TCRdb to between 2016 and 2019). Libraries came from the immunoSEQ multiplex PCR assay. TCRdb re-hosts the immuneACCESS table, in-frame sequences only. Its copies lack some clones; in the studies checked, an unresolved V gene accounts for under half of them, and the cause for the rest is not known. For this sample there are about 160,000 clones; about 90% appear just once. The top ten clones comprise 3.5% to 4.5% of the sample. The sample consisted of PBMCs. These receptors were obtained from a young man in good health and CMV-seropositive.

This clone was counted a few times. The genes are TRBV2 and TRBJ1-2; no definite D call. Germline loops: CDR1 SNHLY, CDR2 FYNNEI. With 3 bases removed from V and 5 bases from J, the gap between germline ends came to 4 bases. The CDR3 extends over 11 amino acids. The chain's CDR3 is CASSEEYGYTF. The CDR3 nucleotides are TGTGCCAGCAGTGAGGAGTATGGCTACACCTTC.

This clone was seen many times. CDR3 nucleotides: TGTGCCAGCAGTTGGGACAGGGCCTATGGCTACACCTTC. This sequence encodes CASSWDRAYGYTF. The chain carries TRBV27 and TRBJ1-2; 9 bases fit TRBD1. The CDR3 extends over 13 amino acids. V was pared by 4 bases and J by 4 bases, with 1 base of the junction left unmatched. The germline gives CDR1 MNHEY, CDR2 SMNVEV (reference sequence).

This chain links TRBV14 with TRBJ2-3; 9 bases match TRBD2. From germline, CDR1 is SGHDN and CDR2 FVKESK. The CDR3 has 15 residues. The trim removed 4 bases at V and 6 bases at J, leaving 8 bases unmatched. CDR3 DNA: TGTGCCAGCAGCCCCCTAGGCGGGAGGGCCGATACGCAGTATTTT. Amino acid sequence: CASSPLGGRADTQYF.

The CDR3 loop is CASSLGRSAGANVLTF. For the CDR3, the DNA is TGTGCCAGCAGCTTAGGGCGCAGCGCTGGGGCCAACGTCCTGACTTTC. V usage is TRBV11-1 and J usage is TRBJ2-6; D remains ambiguous. Trimming removed 1 base at V and 2 bases at J, with 9 bases between. Germline CDR1 and CDR2: SGHAT and FQDESV (reference sequence). This CDR3 region has 16 residues.

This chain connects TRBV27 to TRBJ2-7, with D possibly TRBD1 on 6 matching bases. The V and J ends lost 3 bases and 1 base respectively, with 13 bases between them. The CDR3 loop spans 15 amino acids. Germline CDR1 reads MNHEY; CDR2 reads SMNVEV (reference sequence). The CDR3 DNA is TGTGCCAGCAGTTTGTCGAGGGGGTTTTCCTACGAGCAGTACTTC. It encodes CASSLSRGFSYEQYF.

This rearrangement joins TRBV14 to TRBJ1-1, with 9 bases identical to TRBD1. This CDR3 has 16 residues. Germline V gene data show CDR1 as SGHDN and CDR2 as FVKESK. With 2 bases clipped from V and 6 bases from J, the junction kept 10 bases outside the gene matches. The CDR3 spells CASSQRQGVGAPEAFF. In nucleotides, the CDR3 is TGTGCCAGCAGCCAAAGACAGGGGGTAGGCGCACCTGAAGCTTTCTTT.

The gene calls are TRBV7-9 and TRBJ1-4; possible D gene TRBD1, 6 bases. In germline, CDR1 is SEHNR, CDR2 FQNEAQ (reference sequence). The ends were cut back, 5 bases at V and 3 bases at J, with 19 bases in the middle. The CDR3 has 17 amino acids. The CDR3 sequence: CASSPARGDTANEKLFF. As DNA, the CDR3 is TGTGCCAGCAGCCCCGCCAGGGGCGACACGGCTAATGAAAAACTGTTTTTT. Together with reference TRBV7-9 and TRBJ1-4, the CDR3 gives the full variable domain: DTGVSQNPRHKITKRGQNVTFRCDPISEHNRLYWYRQTLGQGPEFLTYFQNEAQLEKSRLLSDRFSAERPKGSFSTLEIQRTEQGDSAMYLCASSPARGDTANEKLFFGSGTQLSVL.

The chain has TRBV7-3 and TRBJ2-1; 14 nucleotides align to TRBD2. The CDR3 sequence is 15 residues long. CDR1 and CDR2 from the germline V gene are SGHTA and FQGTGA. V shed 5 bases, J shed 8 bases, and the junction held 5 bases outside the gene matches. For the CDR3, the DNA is TGTGCCAGCAGCCCCCGACTAGCGGGAGGGGATGAGCAGTTCTTC. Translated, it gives CASSPRLAGGDEQFF.

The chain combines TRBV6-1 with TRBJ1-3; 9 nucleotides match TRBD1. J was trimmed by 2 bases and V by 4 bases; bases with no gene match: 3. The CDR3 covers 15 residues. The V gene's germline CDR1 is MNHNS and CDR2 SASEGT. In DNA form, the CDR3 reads TGTGCCAGCAGTGGGTGGGACAGGGCTGGAAACACCATATATTTT. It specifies CASSGWDRAGNTIYF.

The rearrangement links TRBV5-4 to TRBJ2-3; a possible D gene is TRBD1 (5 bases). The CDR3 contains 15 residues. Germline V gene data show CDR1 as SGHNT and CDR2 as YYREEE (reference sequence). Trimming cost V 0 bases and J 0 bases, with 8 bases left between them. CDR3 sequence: CASSLVQGSTDTQYF. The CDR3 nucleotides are TGTGCCAGCAGCTTGGTTCAGGGAAGCACAGATACGCAGTATTTT.

The CDR3 coding sequence is TGTGCCAGCAGCCCACGGACTAGCTACACCGGGGAGCTGTTTTTT. Its protein product is CASSPRTSYTGELFF. This chain connects TRBV5-6 to TRBJ2-2; 8 bases line up with TRBD2. Germline V gene lookup returns CDR1 SGHDT and CDR2 YYEEEE. CDR3 length: 15 residues. Losses at the gene ends were 4 bases for V and 3 bases for J; bases not matched to a gene: 5.

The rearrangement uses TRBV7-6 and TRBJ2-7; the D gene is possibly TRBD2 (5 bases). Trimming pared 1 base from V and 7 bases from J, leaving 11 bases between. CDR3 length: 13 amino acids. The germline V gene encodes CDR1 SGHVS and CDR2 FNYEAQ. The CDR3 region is CASSLEVPGEQYF. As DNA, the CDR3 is TGTGCCAGCAGCTTAGAAGTTCCGGGGGAGCAGTACTTC.

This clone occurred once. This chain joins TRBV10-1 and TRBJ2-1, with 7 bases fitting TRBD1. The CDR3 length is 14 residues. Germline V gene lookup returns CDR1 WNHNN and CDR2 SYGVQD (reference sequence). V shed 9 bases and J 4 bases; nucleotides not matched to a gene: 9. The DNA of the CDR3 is TGCGCCAGTACAGGGGAGAGGGGGTACAATGAGCAGTTCTTC. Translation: CASTGERGYNEQFF.

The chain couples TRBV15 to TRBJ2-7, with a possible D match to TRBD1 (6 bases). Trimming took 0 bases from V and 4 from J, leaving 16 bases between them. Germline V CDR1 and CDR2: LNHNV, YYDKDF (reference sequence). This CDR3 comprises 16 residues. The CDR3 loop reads CATSREQGSVGYEQYF. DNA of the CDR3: TGTGCCACCAGCAGAGAGCAGGGGTCCGTGGGATACGAGCAGTACTTC.

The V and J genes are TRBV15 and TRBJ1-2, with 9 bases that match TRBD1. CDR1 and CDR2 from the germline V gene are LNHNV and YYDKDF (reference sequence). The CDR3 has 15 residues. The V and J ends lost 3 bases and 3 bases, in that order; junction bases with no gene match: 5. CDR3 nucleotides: TGTGCCACCAGCAGCACCGGGACAGGGTACTATGGCTACACCTTC. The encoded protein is CATSSTGTGYYGYTF.

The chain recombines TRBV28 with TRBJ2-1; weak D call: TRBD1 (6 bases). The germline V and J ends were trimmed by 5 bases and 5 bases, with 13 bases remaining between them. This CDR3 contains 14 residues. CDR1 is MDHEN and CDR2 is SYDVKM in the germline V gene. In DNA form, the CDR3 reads TGTGCCAGCAGTCTAGGGGGACCCAACAATGAGCAGTTCTTC. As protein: CASSLGGPNNEQFF.

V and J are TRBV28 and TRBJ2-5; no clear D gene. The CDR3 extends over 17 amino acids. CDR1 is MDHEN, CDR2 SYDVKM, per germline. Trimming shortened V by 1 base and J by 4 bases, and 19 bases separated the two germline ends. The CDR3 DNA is TGTGCCAGCAGTTTATCCCCCAGCAGGCTCTTCGGAGAGACCCAGTACTTC. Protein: CASSLSPSRLFGETQYF.